This T cell receptor (beta chain) stems from a study of regulatory T cells in long-lasting Graves disease. There are a few counts of this clonotype. The CDR3 extends over 14 amino acids. Germline lookup yields CDR1 MNHEY and CDR2 SVGEGT. V dropped 6 bases and J dropped 3 bases, with 13 bases sitting between them. Both iRepertoire HTBI primers and Arm-PCR of CDR3 regions were used to build the TCR beta libraries. TCRdb processed the multiplex PCR reads anew with MiXCR; each CDR3 protein has one entry. The sample consists of roughly 500,000 distinct CDR3 sequences, approximately 12% of them appearing once. Time point described: newly diagnosed GD, antithyroid drugs for less than 3 months. Scientists built the TCR library using RNA that was extracted from PBMCs. These same records also appear under a second study, on T cells in Graves' hyperthyroidism and ophthalmopathy.

The V and J genes are TRBV6-2 or TRBV6-3 and TRBJ2-3; possible D gene TRBD2, 5 bases. The sample was peripheral blood mononuclear cells (PBMCs), taken at new diagnosis, from a patient treated with antithyroid drugs. The receptor was isolated from a woman aged 25 to 39 with Graves disease. CDR3 nucleotide sequence: TGTGCCAGCAGCACCGGACTTCGTACAGATACGCAGTATTTT. Protein sequence: CASSTGLRTDTQYF.